These 14 T cell receptor beta chains were sequenced from one sample in a study of cytomegalovirus exposure and HLA in healthy donors (dated by TCRdb to about 2017). Library generation was performed with the immunoSEQ multiplex PCR assay. The multiplex PCR relied on a mix of 60 forward primers for TCR Vbeta segments and 13 reverse primers for TCR Jbeta segments. The table was pulled from immuneACCESS by TCRdb, which kept in-frame rearrangements only. Such tables lose some clones; where checked, under half of the loss comes from unresolved V genes, and the rest has no known cause. The sample contains fewer than 150,000 clones, less than 85% of them found a single time. The top ten constitute nearly 7% of the sample. Sequenced: PBMCs. These receptors came from a middle-aged man in good health and CMV-seropositive.

DNA of the CDR3: TGTGCCAGCAGAACCGGGACAGGAGTATATGGCTACACCTTC. Amino acid sequence: CASRTGTGVYGYTF. The rearrangement uses TRBV6-5 and TRBJ1-2; TRBD1 matches at 8 bases. Unmatched junction bases numbered 8, after V lost 6 bases and J lost 5 bases. The CDR3 covers 14 residues. The germline V gene has CDR1 MNHEY and CDR2 SVGAGI.

The V gene is TRBV27, the J gene TRBJ2-3, with a tentative D call TRBD2 (6 bases). The ends were cut back, 4 bases at V and 0 bases at J, with 8 bases in the middle. The CDR3 totals 14 residues. The V gene's germline CDR1 is MNHEY and CDR2 SMNVEV (reference sequence). The CDR3 DNA reads as TGTGCCAGCAGTTGGGCGGGGAGCACAGATACGCAGTATTTT. Amino acid sequence: CASSWAGSTDTQYF.

The chain has TRBV11-2 and TRBJ1-5, with 7 bases that match TRBD1. The CDR3 is made up of 15 amino acids. V shed 1 base and J 6 bases; nucleotides not matched to a gene: 6. The V gene's germline CDR1 is SGHAT and CDR2 FQNNGV. CDR3 sequence (DNA): TGTGCCAGCAGCTTAGCAGGGGGTTTTAGTCAGCCCCAGCATTTT. This codes for CASSLAGGFSQPQHF.

This chain joins TRBV4-3 and TRBJ1-4, with D tentatively TRBD1 (6 bases). Germline loops: CDR1 LGHNA, CDR2 YSLEER. Trimming stripped 9 bases from V and 6 bases from J, with 14 bases between. The CDR3 contains 13 residues. CDR3 amino acids: CARPDRLDEKLFF. In nucleotides, the CDR3 is TGCGCCAGACCTGACAGGCTTGATGAAAAACTGTTTTTT.

The CDR3 nucleotides read TGTGCCAGCAGCCCGGGACTCGGCACAGATACGCAGTATTTT. Translated: CASSPGLGTDTQYF. J is TRBJ2-3 and V is TRBV5-4; tentatively, D is TRBD2 (6 bases). This CDR3 spans 14 amino acids. Per germline, CDR1 SGHNT and CDR2 YYREEE (reference sequence). Trimming shortened V by 4 bases and J by 1 base, and 10 bases separated the two germline ends.

This clone occurred once. V gene TRBV7-2 combines with J gene TRBJ2-7; weak D call: TRBD2 (5 bases). CDR3 length: 15 residues. Germline V CDR1 and CDR2: SGHTA, FQGNSA. Trimming took off 4 bases at V and 3 bases at J, with 16 bases between the two ends. The CDR3 spells CASSSGILSLYEQYF. The CDR3 coding sequence is TGTGCCAGCAGCTCCGGGATACTATCCCTCTACGAGCAGTACTTC.

This clone showed up just a few times. This chain joins TRBV19 and TRBJ1-5; D gene ambiguous. V dropped 1 base and J dropped 1 base, with 5 bases sitting between them. This CDR3 comprises 14 residues. The V gene's germline CDR1 is LNHDA and CDR2 SQIVND (reference sequence). CDR3 region: CASSIATSNQPQHF. DNA of the CDR3: TGTGCCAGTAGTATAGCCACAAGCAATCAGCCCCAGCATTTT.

The rearrangement uses TRBV30 and TRBJ2-7; 7 bases align to TRBD2. CDR1 and CDR2 from the germline V gene are GTSNPN and SVGIG (reference sequence). The ends lost 2 bases at V and 3 bases at J; junction bases unmatched: 7. The CDR3 is 14 amino acids. CDR3 nucleotide sequence: TGTGCCTGGAGTAGACTAGCCGGTATCTACGAGCAGTACTTC. Its protein is CAWSRLAGIYEQYF.

The chain uses TRBV29-1 and TRBJ1-2, with TRBD1 identical over 7 bases. Per the germline V gene, CDR1 is SQVTM and CDR2 is ANQGSEA. Trimming cost V 2 bases and J 1 base; bases outside gene matches: 1. This CDR3 has 13 amino acids. The CDR3, as DNA: TGCAGCGTTGAAACAGGGGATAACTATGGCTACACCTTC. This encodes CSVETGDNYGYTF.

This chain's CDR3 is CASSPGQNSNQPQHF. The CDR3 bases are TGCGCCAGCAGCCCGGGACAGAATAGCAATCAGCCCCAGCATTTT. The V and J genes are TRBV5-1 and TRBJ1-5; 7 bases agree with TRBD1. There are 15 residues in the CDR3. Unmatched junction bases numbered 4, after V lost 4 bases and J lost 0 bases. CDR1 is SGHRS and CDR2 is YFSETQ in the germline V gene.

Here the CDR3 DNA reads TGTGCCAGCAGTCCCTATTTTCCGAATGAAAAACTGTTTTTT. Its translation: CASSPYFPNEKLFF. The chain combines TRBV27 with TRBJ1-4; D unclear. The CDR3 covers 14 residues. Germline CDR1 MNHEY, CDR2 SMNVEV (reference sequence). Trimming cost V 5 bases and J 5 bases, with 12 bases left between them.

The V call is TRBV25-1, the J call TRBJ1-1, with D tentatively TRBD1 (5 bases). The germline gives CDR1 MGHDK, CDR2 SYGVNS. Trimming removed 1 base from V and 10 bases from J, with 19 bases in between. The length of the CDR3 is 15 residues. The CDR3 region has the DNA TGTGCCAGCAGTGAATCGACAGCCCTGTCGCTCGGAGCTTTCTTT. Its protein product is CASSESTALSLGAFF.

This clone was seen more than once but under ten times. Additional DNA sequences in this sample encode the identical CDR3. The V call is TRBV5-6, the J call TRBJ1-4; TRBD1 might be the D (5 bases). The length of the CDR3 is 14 residues. V was shortened by 1 base and J by 7 bases, with 11 bases between the two germline ends. Per germline, CDR1 SGHDT and CDR2 YYEEEE. The CDR3 protein is CASSLRQPLEKLFF. Written as DNA, the CDR3 is TGTGCCAGCAGCTTGAGACAGCCCCTTGAAAAACTGTTTTTT.

The table lists this clone with a count of one. V gene TRBV5-1 combines with J gene TRBJ2-1; D not certain. Between the trimmed V and J ends, which lost 2 bases and 4 bases, there was a span of 7 bases. The CDR3 consists of 13 residues. CDR1 and CDR2 (germline): SGHRS, YFSETQ. In nucleotides, the CDR3 is TGCGCCAGCAGCTTCCACATGTACAATGAGCAGTTCTTC. This codes for CASSFHMYNEQFF.